The 4 T cell receptor beta chains given below trace back to one sample, sequenced in a study of memory CD8 T cells in hepatitis C reinfection. Libraries were prepared by immunoSEQ multiplex PCR; TCRdb keeps only in-frame clonotypes and omits some of them. The sample carries thousands of clones, 80% to 90% recorded once. Time point noted: pre-reinfection, 55 to 20 weeks before reinfection detection. No in vitro expansion preceded TCR sequencing of the sorted cells. The sequenced material came from naive CD8+ T cells sorted from blood. The receptors here all came from a man between 45 and 60 years old with hepatitis C virus infection.

The CDR3 is CASRLTGPKNIQYF. The DNA of the CDR3 is TGCGCCAGCAGACTTACAGGGCCCAAAAACATTCAGTACTTC. This chain uses TRBV10-2 with TRBJ2-4; perhaps TRBD1 as D (6 bases). V was clipped by 6 bases and J by 2 bases, with 11 bases between them. Germline assignment: CDR1 WSHSY and CDR2 SAAADI. The CDR3 is 14 amino acids.

The chain combines TRBV28 with TRBJ2-2; the match to TRBD1 covers 8 bases. The J segment lost 6 bases and the V segment lost 6 bases, leaving 9 bases of the junction unmatched. Germline CDR1 MDHEN, CDR2 SYDVKM. This CDR3 has 15 amino acids. The CDR3 nucleotides are TGTGCCAGCAGGGGGACAGGAGAACTTTCCGGGGAGCTGTTTTTT. Translation: CASRGTGELSGELFF.

This chain uses TRBV5-1 with TRBJ1-2, with 9 positions matching TRBD1. After removal of 7 bases from V and 5 bases from J, the junction contained 9 bases not matched to a gene. The CDR3 is 14 residues long. CDR1 SGHRS and CDR2 YFSETQ come from the germline V gene. The CDR3 region has the DNA TGCGCCAGCGCGTCGACAGGGGGGGTTTATGGCTACACCTTC. Its protein is CASASTGGVYGYTF. Full variable domain (missing parts from reference TRBV5-1 and TRBJ1-2): KAGVTQTPRYLIKTRGQQVTLSCSPISGHRSVSWYQQTPGQGLQFLFEYFSETQRNKGNFPGRFSGRQFSNSRSEMNVSTLELGDSALYLCASASTGGVYGYTFGSGTRLTVV.

The chain carries TRBV7-3 and TRBJ1-1, with a possible D match to TRBD1 (6 bases). With 3 bases removed from V and 1 base from J, the gap between germline ends came to 12 bases. This CDR3 has 15 residues. Germline V gene sequence: CDR1 SGHTA, CDR2 FQGTGA. CDR3 in DNA: TGTGCCAGCAGCTTGTCCGGGACACAGAACACTGAAGCTTTCTTT. Residues: CASSLSGTQNTEAFF.